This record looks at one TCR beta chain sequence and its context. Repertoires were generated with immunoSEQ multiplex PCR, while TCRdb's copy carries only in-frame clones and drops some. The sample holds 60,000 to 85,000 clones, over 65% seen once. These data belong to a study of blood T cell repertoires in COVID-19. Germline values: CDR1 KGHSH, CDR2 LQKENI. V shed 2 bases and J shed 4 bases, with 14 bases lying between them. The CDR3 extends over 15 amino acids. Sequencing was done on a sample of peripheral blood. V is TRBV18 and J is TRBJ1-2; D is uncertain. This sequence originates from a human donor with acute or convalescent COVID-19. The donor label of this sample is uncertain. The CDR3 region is CASSPTPIAGYGYTF. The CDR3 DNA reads TGTGCCAGCTCACCAACCCCAATCGCAGGCTATGGCTACACCTTC.